A selection of T cell receptor beta chains follows, all from one sample in a study of identical twins. MiXCR, run by TCRdb on the 5' RACE reads, gives a single entry per CDR3 protein. The sample lists about 530,000 distinct CDR3 sequences, around 15% occurring once. This sample was also put to use in a study of yellow fever vaccine responses in identical twins.

Specimen: CD4+ T cells sorted from blood. Receptor source: a woman between 18 and 30 years old in good health. CDR3s include the opening cysteine and the closing phenylalanine or tryptophan. D genes are given only for firm matches. Expanded clones are given a class, and other clones once, few, many or no size at all.

>.|TRBJ1-2|few|TRBV18|16
TGTGCCAGCTCACCATCGCTGGCCGAAGCACCTTATGGCTACACCTTC
CASSPSLAEAPYGYTF
>TRBD1|TRBJ1-3|.|TRBV20-1|13
TGCAGTGCTAGGGGACAGGGGGAAAACACCATATATTTT
CSARGQGENTIYF
>.|TRBJ2-1|few|TRBV5-1|15
TGCGCCAGCAGCATAGTAGAAAGCTCCTACAATGAGCAGTTCTTC
CASSIVESSYNEQFF
>TRBD2|TRBJ2-5|.|TRBV20-1|15
TGCAGTGCTAACCCCGGGAGGGGGGGATTGGAGACCCAGTACTTC
CSANPGRGGLETQYF
>TRBD1|TRBJ2-3|many|TRBV29-1|12
TGCAGCGGGAACAGGGGGACAGATACGCAGTATTTT
CSGNRGTDTQYF
>TRBD1|TRBJ1-5|few|TRBV12-3/TRBV12-4|15
TGTGCCAGCAGCCCGGGACAGGGGACAGGCCAGCCCCAGCATTTT
CASSPGQGTGQPQHF
>TRBD1|TRBJ2-1|.|TRBV6-2/TRBV6-3|16
TGTGCCAGCAGTGACTCGGACAGGACGTCGTACAATGAGCAGTTCTTC
CASSDSDRTSYNEQFF
>.|TRBJ1-1|few|TRBV5-1|15
TGCGCCAGCAGCTTGGGCCCCGGGGATCAGTCTGAAGCTTTCTTT
CASSLGPGDQSEAFF
>TRBD2|TRBJ2-3|few|TRBV29-1|14
TGCAGCGTTCGGACTAGCGGGGCCGGAACTACGCAGTATTTT
CSVRTSGAGTTQYF
>.|TRBJ2-1|few|TRBV27|14
TGTGCCAGCAGTTTGATGGGACTCTACAATGAGCAGTTCTTC
CASSLMGLYNEQFF
>TRBD2|TRBJ2-7|.|TRBV7-9|13
TGTGCCAGCAGCCAACTAGCGGCCCTCGAGCAGTACTTC
CASSQLAALEQYF
>.|TRBJ2-2|.|TRBV12-3/TRBV12-4|16
.
CASSALAGRTPGSCFF
>TRBD1|TRBJ2-5|few|TRBV5-1|15
TGCGCCAGCAGCTTAGGGACAGGGTCCAAGGAGACCCAGTACTTC
CASSLGTGSKETQYF
>TRBD2|TRBJ2-1|.|TRBV5-1|19
TGCGCCAGCAGCTTGGCCTCGGGCGGGAGGAGAGGCGCCTACAATGAGCAGTTCTTC
CASSLASGGRRGAYNEQFF
>TRBD2|TRBJ2-5|.|TRBV3-1|16
TGTGCCAGCAGCTACCGGTGGCTAGCGGGAGAGGGGACCCAGTACTTC
CASSYRWLAGEGTQYF
>.|TRBJ1-1|many|TRBV6-1|14
TGTGCCAGCAGTAAAAGGACGGGGAACACTGAAGCTTTCTTT
CASSKRTGNTEAFF
>TRBD2|TRBJ2-1|once|TRBV28|17
TGTGCCAGCAGTTTGGCGGGAGTGGGCAGTTCTTACAATGAGCAGTTCTTC
CASSLAGVGSSYNEQFF
>.|TRBJ1-4|.|TRBV20-1|12
TGCAGTGCTAGAGCCCTGGGGGAAAAACTGGTTTTT
CSARALGEKLVF
>.|TRBJ2-5|.|TRBV20-1|14
TGCAGTGCAAACTTCCATGGGTTTGGAGAGACCCAGTACTTC
CSANFHGFGETQYF
>.|TRBJ2-2|few|TRBV16|13
TGTGCCAGCAGCCAATGGACAGTCGGGGAGCTGTTTTTT
CASSQWTVGELFF
>.|TRBJ2-2|.|TRBV5-1|17
TGCGCCAGCAGCTTGGCCACAGCGGTGGGGGTCTCCGGGGAGCTGTTTTTT
CASSLATAVGVSGELFF
>.|TRBJ2-5|few|TRBV5-1|15
TGCGCCAGCAGCCCCCTGGGCGGGACCCAAGAGACCCAGTACTTC
CASSPLGGTQETQYF
>.|TRBJ1-5|.|TRBV28|15
TGTGCCAGCAGTTTAAGGGCCATTAGCAATCAGCCCCAGCATTTT
CASSLRAISNQPQHF
>.|TRBJ2-3|few|TRBV7-2|13
TGTGCCAGCAGCTTAGGGGGGGGCGGGACGCAGTATTTT
CASSLGGGGTQYF
>.|TRBJ1-1|few|TRBV14|15
TGTGCCAGCAGCCCCTTTGTGGGAGGCGACACTGAAGCTTTCTTT
CASSPFVGGDTEAFF
>TRBD2|TRBJ2-1|few|TRBV5-1|17
TGCGCCAGCAGCCCCGGGTTGAGGGCTAGCGGATACAATGAGCAGTTCTTC
CASSPGLRASGYNEQFF
>TRBD2|TRBJ2-6|.|TRBV10-3|21
TGTGCCATCAGTGAGTCCAGGGGCGGGCTAGCGGGAAACTCTGGGGCCAACGTCCTGACTTTC
CAISESRGGLAGNSGANVLTF
>.|TRBJ2-7|.|TRBV10-3|11
TGTGCCATCAGCGGTACCTACGAGCAGTACTTC
CAISGTYEQYF
>TRBD2|TRBJ2-2|few|TRBV3-1|20
TGTGCCAGCAGCAATAGACTAGCGGGGGCTCTCCGCTCGGGGACCGGGGAGCTGTTTTTT
CASSNRLAGALRSGTGELFF
>.|TRBJ2-1|few|TRBV18|16
TGTGCCAGCTCACCACTTCGAAGTAGAAACTACAATGAGCAGTTCTTC
CASSPLRSRNYNEQFF
>.|TRBJ2-3|few|TRBV2|14
TGTGCCAGCAGTGTTACTACCCGCACAGATACGCAGTATTTT
CASSVTTRTDTQYF
>.|TRBJ1-2|few|TRBV29-1|13
TGCAGCGTTGAAGGGGGGACCGTTGCGGGCTACACCTTC
CSVEGGTVAGYTF
>TRBD1|TRBJ1-1|few|TRBV18|15
TGTGCCAGCTCACCCCAAGGACAGGCGAACACTGAAGCTTTCTTT
CASSPQGQANTEAFF
>.|TRBJ1-1|.|TRBV29-1|14
TGCAGCGTTAAGACCGGGACAACGAACACTGAAGCTTTCTTT
CSVKTGTTNTEAFF
>TRBD2|TRBJ2-1|.|TRBV28|15
TGTGCCAGCAGTTTATTAGCGGGAGAGAACAATGAGCAGTTCTTC
CASSLLAGENNEQFF
>.|TRBJ2-2|.|TRBV10-3|16
TGTGCCATCAGTGAGTCGAAGGACAGCGTCTCCGGGGAGCTGTTTTTT
CAISESKDSVSGELFF
>.|TRBJ2-3|.|TRBV7-9|16
TGTGCCAGCAGCTCCGACACTTTCTCTAGCACAGATACGCAGTATTTT
CASSSDTFSSTDTQYF
>TRBD2|TRBJ2-1|few|TRBV12-3/TRBV12-4|16
TGTGCCAGCAGTTTAGGCGGGACTAGCGGGACGGATGAGCAGTTCTTC
CASSLGGTSGTDEQFF
>.|TRBJ2-4|few|TRBV19|15
TGTGCCAGTAGTATTGAGGGACTAGCCAAAAACATTCAGTACTTC
CASSIEGLAKNIQYF
>.|TRBJ2-1|.|TRBV25-1|15
TGTGCCAGCAGTGAACCTAGGGGTTCCTACAATGAGCAGTTCTTC
CASSEPRGSYNEQFF
>TRBD1|TRBJ2-1|few|TRBV12-3/TRBV12-4|14
TGTGCCAGCAGTTCTCGACAGGGACACAATGAGCAGTTCTTC
CASSSRQGHNEQFF